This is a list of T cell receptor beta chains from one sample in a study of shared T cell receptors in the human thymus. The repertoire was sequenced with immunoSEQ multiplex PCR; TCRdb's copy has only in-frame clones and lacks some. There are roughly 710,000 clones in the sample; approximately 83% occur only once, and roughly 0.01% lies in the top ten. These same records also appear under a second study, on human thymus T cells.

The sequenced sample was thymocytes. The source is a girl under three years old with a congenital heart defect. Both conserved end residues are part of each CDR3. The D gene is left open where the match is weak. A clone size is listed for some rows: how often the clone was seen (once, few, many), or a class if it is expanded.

CDR3 protein: CATSRDRRGPPSGANVLTF
CDR3 DNA: TGTGCCACCAGCAGAGATCGGCGGGGACCACCCTCTGGGGCCAACGTCCTGACTTTC
D gene: NA
J gene: TRBJ2-6
V gene: TRBV15
clone size: NA

CDR3 protein: CASSLRPYSSNYGYTF
CDR3 DNA: TGTGCCAGCAGCTTGCGCCCTTACTCTTCTAACTATGGCTACACCTTC
D gene: NA
J gene: TRBJ1-2
V gene: TRBV5-5
clone size: once

CDR3 protein: CASGLGGLTLGAKNIQYF
CDR3 DNA: TGTGCCAGCGGGTTGGGGGGTCTGACGCTCGGGGCCAAAAACATTCAGTACTTC
D gene: NA
J gene: TRBJ2-4
V gene: TRBV19
clone size: NA

CDR3 protein: CASSVQGVNTIYF
CDR3 DNA: TGTGCCAGCAGCGTTCAGGGGGTAAACACCATATATTTT
D gene: TRBD1
J gene: TRBJ1-3
V gene: TRBV6-1
clone size: NA

CDR3 protein: CAGAWTGGPNTEAFF
CDR3 DNA: TGTGCTGGAGCATGGACAGGGGGCCCGAACACTGAAGCTTTCTTT
D gene: TRBD1
J gene: TRBJ1-1
V gene: TRBV12-5
clone size: NA

CDR3 protein: CASSFGGAKNIQYF
CDR3 DNA: TGTGCCAGCAGCTTCGGGGGGGCAAAAAACATTCAGTACTTC
D gene: TRBD2
J gene: TRBJ2-4
V gene: TRBV5-6
clone size: NA

CDR3 protein: CSSTGVNYGYTF
CDR3 DNA: TGCAGTTCCACAGGGGTCAACTATGGCTACACCTTC
D gene: TRBD1
J gene: TRBJ1-2
V gene: TRBV29-1
clone size: NA

CDR3 protein: CASSHSGQPNTEAFF
CDR3 DNA: TGTGCCAGCAGCCATTCCGGACAGCCGAACACTGAAGCTTTCTTT
D gene: NA
J gene: TRBJ1-1
V gene: TRBV7-2
clone size: NA

CDR3 protein: CANRGQVTLHF
CDR3 DNA: TGTGCCAATAGGGGCCAGGTAACCCTCCACTTT
D gene: NA
J gene: TRBJ1-6
V gene: TRBV19
clone size: NA

CDR3 protein: CASSLAAARSYNHEQFF
CDR3 DNA: TGTGCCAGCAGCTTAGCGGCGGCGCGGTCGTACAATCATGAGCAGTTCTTC
D gene: NA
J gene: TRBJ2-1
V gene: TRBV7-8
clone size: NA

CDR3 protein: CASSWGGQGQETQYF
CDR3 DNA: TGTGCCAGCAGCTGGGGGGGTCAGGGGCAAGAGACCCAGTACTTC
D gene: NA
J gene: TRBJ2-5
V gene: TRBV11-2
clone size: once

CDR3 protein: CASSQVGTDNYGYTF
CDR3 DNA: TGCGCCAGCAGCCAAGTGGGGACAGATAACTATGGCTACACCTTC
D gene: TRBD1
J gene: TRBJ1-2
V gene: TRBV4-3
clone size: NA

CDR3 protein: CASSATGGKGKNTEAFF
CDR3 DNA: TGTGCCAGCAGTGCGACAGGGGGCAAAGGCAAGAACACTGAAGCTTTCTTT
D gene: TRBD1
J gene: TRBJ1-1
V gene: TRBV27
clone size: NA

CDR3 protein: CASSTPQSRTGEQFPGEQYF
CDR3 DNA: TGTGCCAGTAGTACACCGCAGTCAAGGACGGGAGAGCAGTTCCCGGGAGAGCAGTACTTC
D gene: NA
J gene: TRBJ2-7
V gene: TRBV19
clone size: once

CDR3 protein: CASSFGRSTETNEYYEQYF
CDR3 DNA: TGTGCCAGCAGTTTTGGCCGCTCGACAGAAACGAACGAGTACTACGAGCAGTACTTC
D gene: NA
J gene: TRBJ2-7
V gene: TRBV27
clone size: once

CDR3 protein: CASSLGSWRGYSDTQYF
CDR3 DNA: TGTGCCAGCAGCTTGGGGTCTTGGAGGGGTTACTCCGATACGCAGTATTTT
D gene: NA
J gene: TRBJ2-3
V gene: TRBV5-6
clone size: NA

CDR3 protein: CASIAGDRGAGYTF
CDR3 DNA: TGCGCCAGCATTGCTGGTGACAGGGGCGCTGGCTACACCTTC
D gene: TRBD1
J gene: TRBJ1-2
V gene: TRBV23-1
clone size: NA

CDR3 protein: CASSYSNRGPSRLGNYGYTF
CDR3 DNA: TGTGCCAGCAGCTATTCTAACAGGGGCCCCTCTCGCCTCGGGAACTATGGCTACACCTTC
D gene: TRBD1
J gene: TRBJ1-2
V gene: TRBV27
clone size: NA

CDR3 protein: CAAKTGAGNTIYF
CDR3 DNA: TGTGCCGCCAAAACAGGGGCGGGAAACACCATATATTTT
D gene: TRBD1
J gene: TRBJ1-3
V gene: TRBV6-1
clone size: once

CDR3 protein: CASSYGDRGDGYTF
CDR3 DNA: TGTGCCAGCAGTTACGGTGACAGGGGGGACGGCTACACCTTC
D gene: TRBD1
J gene: TRBJ1-2
V gene: TRBV6-5
clone size: once

CDR3 protein: CASSQDRTTSGGATGELFF
CDR3 DNA: TGCGCCAGCAGCCAAGACCGGACGACTAGCGGGGGGGCGACCGGGGAGCTGTTTTTT
D gene: TRBD2
J gene: TRBJ2-2
V gene: TRBV4-3
clone size: NA

CDR3 protein: CASSEAVPALHF
CDR3 DNA: TGTGCCAGCAGTGAAGCAGTACCGGCCCTCCACTTT
D gene: NA
J gene: TRBJ1-6
V gene: TRBV6-1
clone size: once

CDR3 protein: CASSLAGTEAFF
CDR3 DNA: TGTGCCAGCAGCTTAGCGGGTACTGAAGCTTTCTTT
D gene: NA
J gene: TRBJ1-1
V gene: TRBV11-2
clone size: NA

CDR3 protein: CASSLNSGGRRGEQYF
CDR3 DNA: TGTGCCAGCAGCTTAAATAGCGGGGGCCGCAGGGGCGAGCAGTACTTC
D gene: TRBD2
J gene: TRBJ2-7
V gene: TRBV5-5
clone size: NA

CDR3 protein: CASSGFGTSGGWSYNEQFF
CDR3 DNA: TGCGCCAGCAGTGGGTTTGGGACTAGCGGGGGGTGGTCCTACAATGAGCAGTTCTTC
D gene: TRBD2
J gene: TRBJ2-1
V gene: TRBV10-2
clone size: NA

CDR3 protein: CATSPGGPTEYEQYF
CDR3 DNA: TGTGCCACCAGCCCTGGAGGGCCAACAGAATACGAGCAGTACTTC
D gene: NA
J gene: TRBJ2-7
V gene: TRBV15
clone size: few

CDR3 protein: CASSPAGGTEAFF
CDR3 DNA: TGCGCCAGCAGCCCTGCAGGGGGGACTGAAGCTTTCTTT
D gene: TRBD1
J gene: TRBJ1-1
V gene: TRBV5-1
clone size: NA

CDR3 protein: CASSLREDTGELFF
CDR3 DNA: TGTGCCAGCAGCTTAAGGGAGGACACCGGGGAGCTGTTTTTT
D gene: NA
J gene: TRBJ2-2
V gene: TRBV11-3
clone size: NA

CDR3 protein: CASSEGKGVSYEQYF
CDR3 DNA: TGTGCCAGCAGTGAGGGCAAGGGGGTTTCCTACGAGCAGTACTTC
D gene: NA
J gene: TRBJ2-7
V gene: TRBV6-1
clone size: NA

CDR3 protein: CASGDREELDTEAFF
CDR3 DNA: TGCGCCAGCGGGGACAGGGAGGAGTTGGACACTGAAGCTTTCTTT
D gene: TRBD1
J gene: TRBJ1-1
V gene: TRBV5-1
clone size: NA

CDR3 protein: CASSLGDRANYGYTF
CDR3 DNA: TGTGCCAGCAGTTTGGGGGACAGGGCCAACTATGGCTACACCTTC
D gene: TRBD1
J gene: TRBJ1-2
V gene: TRBV27
clone size: NA

CDR3 protein: CASSSLTQGWNSPLHF
CDR3 DNA: TGTGCCAGCAGTAGCCTTACACAGGGTTGGAATTCACCCCTCCACTTT
D gene: NA
J gene: TRBJ1-6
V gene: TRBV28
clone size: NA

CDR3 protein: CASSPRLTGGGTGELFF
CDR3 DNA: TGTGCCAGCAGCCCCCGTCTGACAGGGGGCGGCACCGGGGAGCTGTTTTTT
D gene: TRBD1
J gene: TRBJ2-2
V gene: TRBV5-4
clone size: few

CDR3 protein: CASSFERGDTGELFF
CDR3 DNA: TGTGCCAGCAGTTTTGAGCGGGGGGACACCGGGGAGCTGTTTTTT
D gene: TRBD2
J gene: TRBJ2-2
V gene: TRBV28
clone size: once

CDR3 protein: CASKKGPRLTEAFF
CDR3 DNA: TGTGCCAGCAAAAAGGGGCCCCGTCTCACTGAAGCTTTCTTT
D gene: NA
J gene: TRBJ1-1
V gene: TRBV6-4
clone size: once

CDR3 protein: CASSLSHKPYEQYF
CDR3 DNA: TGTGCCAGCTCCCTCTCCCACAAACCCTACGAGCAGTACTTC
D gene: NA
J gene: TRBJ2-7
V gene: TRBV18
clone size: NA

CDR3 protein: CASSAGVGQPQHF
CDR3 DNA: TGTGCCAGCAGTGCCGGGGTAGGTCAGCCCCAGCATTTT
D gene: NA
J gene: TRBJ1-5
V gene: TRBV2
clone size: NA

CDR3 protein: CASSSDRVDEAFF
CDR3 DNA: TGTGCCAGCAGCTCGGACAGGGTCGATGAAGCTTTCTTT
D gene: TRBD1
J gene: TRBJ1-1
V gene: TRBV7-2
clone size: once

CDR3 protein: CASSHLLTSGGAVSTGELFF
CDR3 DNA: TGCGCCAGCAGCCACTTACTTACTAGCGGGGGGGCCGTGAGCACCGGGGAGCTGTTTTTT
D gene: TRBD2
J gene: TRBJ2-2
V gene: TRBV4-1
clone size: NA

CDR3 protein: CASSISAGDTGELFF
CDR3 DNA: TGTGCCAGTAGTATATCAGCAGGGGACACCGGGGAGCTGTTTTTT
D gene: NA
J gene: TRBJ2-2
V gene: TRBV19
clone size: NA

CDR3 protein: CASSEPDSSGNTIYF
CDR3 DNA: TGTGCCAGCAGTGAACCCGACTCCTCTGGAAACACCATATATTTT
D gene: NA
J gene: TRBJ1-3
V gene: TRBV6-4
clone size: NA

CDR3 protein: CASSDRDTLNYGYTF
CDR3 DNA: TGTGCCAGCAGCGACCGGGACACCCTTAACTATGGCTACACCTTC
D gene: NA
J gene: TRBJ1-2
V gene: TRBV5-4
clone size: NA

CDR3 protein: CASNQGDRGLSEAFF
CDR3 DNA: TGTGCCAGCAACCAAGGGGACAGGGGGCTTTCTGAAGCTTTCTTT
D gene: TRBD1
J gene: TRBJ1-1
V gene: TRBV13
clone size: NA

CDR3 protein: CASSRRVDGYEQYF
CDR3 DNA: TGTGCCAGCAGCCGCAGGGTGGACGGGTACGAGCAGTACTTC
D gene: NA
J gene: TRBJ2-7
V gene: TRBV14
clone size: NA

CDR3 protein: CASSAIYHRDKGTRSFYEQYF
CDR3 DNA: TGTGCCAGCAGCGCGATTTATCACCGGGACAAGGGGACCCGGTCTTTCTACGAGCAGTACTTC
D gene: NA
J gene: TRBJ2-7
V gene: TRBV2
clone size: NA

CDR3 protein: CASSEHGGEEAEQYF
CDR3 DNA: TGTGCCAGCAGTGAACACGGGGGGGAAGAGGCCGAGCAGTACTTC
D gene: TRBD2
J gene: TRBJ2-7
V gene: TRBV6-1
clone size: NA

CDR3 protein: CASSFETGLRSPLHF
CDR3 DNA: TGCGCCAGCAGCTTCGAGACAGGGTTGCGTTCACCCCTCCACTTT
D gene: TRBD1
J gene: TRBJ1-6
V gene: TRBV5-1
clone size: NA

CDR3 protein: CASSARQGGKTEAFF
CDR3 DNA: TGTGCCAGCAGCGCTAGACAGGGGGGAAAGACTGAAGCTTTCTTT
D gene: TRBD1
J gene: TRBJ1-1
V gene: TRBV7-2
clone size: NA